The T cell receptor (beta chain) under discussion was sequenced for a study of monozygotic twins with inflammatory bowel disease. CDR3 length equals 16 residues. CDR1 SGHTA and CDR2 FQGNSA come from the germline V gene. TCRdb re-called the 5' RACE reads and shows each CDR3 protein once, DNA omitted. The listing contains 160,000 or so distinct CDR3 sequences. This TCR was sampled from a human donor with ulcerative colitis or Crohn's disease, or a healthy co-twin of an affected twin (not recorded which). The chain combines TRBV7-2 with TRBJ1-1. Sequences were obtained from blood. CDR3: CASSFRELGRGTEAFF.